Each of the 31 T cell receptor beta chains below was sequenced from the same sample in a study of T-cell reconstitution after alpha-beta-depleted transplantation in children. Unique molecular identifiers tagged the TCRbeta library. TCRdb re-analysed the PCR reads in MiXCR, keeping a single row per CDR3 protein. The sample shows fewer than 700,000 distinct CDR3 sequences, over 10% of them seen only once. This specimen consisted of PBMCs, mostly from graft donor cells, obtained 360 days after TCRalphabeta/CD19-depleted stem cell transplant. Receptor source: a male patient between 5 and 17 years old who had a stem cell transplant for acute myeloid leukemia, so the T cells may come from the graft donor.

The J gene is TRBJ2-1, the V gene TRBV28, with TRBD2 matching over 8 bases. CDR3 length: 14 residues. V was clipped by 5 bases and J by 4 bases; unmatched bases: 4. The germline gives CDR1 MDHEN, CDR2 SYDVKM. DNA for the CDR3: TGTGCCAGCAGTATAGCGGGAAAGTACAATGAGCAGTTCTTC. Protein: CASSIAGKYNEQFF.

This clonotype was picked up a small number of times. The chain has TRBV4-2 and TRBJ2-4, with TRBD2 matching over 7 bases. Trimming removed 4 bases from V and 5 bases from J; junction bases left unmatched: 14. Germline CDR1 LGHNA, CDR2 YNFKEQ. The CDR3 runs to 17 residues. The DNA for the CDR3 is TGTGCCAGCAGCCCCCTTTCTAGCGGAGGGGTTCAAAACATTCAGTACTTC. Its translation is CASSPLSSGGVQNIQYF.

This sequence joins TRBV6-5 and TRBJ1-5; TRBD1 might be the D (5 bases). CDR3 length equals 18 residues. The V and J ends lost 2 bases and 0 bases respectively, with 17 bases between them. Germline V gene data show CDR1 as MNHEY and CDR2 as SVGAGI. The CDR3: CASSYAPGTKYSNQPQHF. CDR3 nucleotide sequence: TGTGCCAGCAGTTACGCCCCCGGGACCAAATATAGCAATCAGCCCCAGCATTTT.

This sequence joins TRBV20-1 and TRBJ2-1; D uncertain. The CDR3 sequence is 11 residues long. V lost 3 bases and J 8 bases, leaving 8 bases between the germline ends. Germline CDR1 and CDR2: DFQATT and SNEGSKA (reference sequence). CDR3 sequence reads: CSASKLDEQFF. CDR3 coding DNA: TGCAGTGCTAGTAAGCTGGATGAGCAGTTCTTC.

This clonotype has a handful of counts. The DNA for the CDR3 is TGTGCCAGCAGCTTGCTAGCGGGAGTGCGGACAGATACGCAGTATTTT. Translated: CASSLLAGVRTDTQYF. The chain combines TRBV7-9 with TRBJ2-3, with 10 nucleotides matching TRBD2. This CDR3 is built from 16 residues. Germline V lookup: CDR1 SEHNR, CDR2 FQNEAQ (reference sequence). V gave up 3 bases and J gave up 3 bases; unmatched junction bases: 6.

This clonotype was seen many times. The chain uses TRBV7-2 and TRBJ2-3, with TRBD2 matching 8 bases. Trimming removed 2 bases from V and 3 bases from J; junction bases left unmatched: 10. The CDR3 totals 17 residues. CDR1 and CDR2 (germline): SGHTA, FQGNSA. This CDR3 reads CASSLWGWASGTDTQYF. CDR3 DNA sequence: TGTGCCAGCAGCTTATGGGGTTGGGCTAGCGGGACAGATACGCAGTATTTT.

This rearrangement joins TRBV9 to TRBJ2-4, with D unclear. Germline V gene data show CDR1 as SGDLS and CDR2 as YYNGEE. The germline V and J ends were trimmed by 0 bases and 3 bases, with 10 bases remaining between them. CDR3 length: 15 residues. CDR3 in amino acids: CASSVDGNGKNIQYF. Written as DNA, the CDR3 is TGTGCCAGCAGCGTAGACGGTAACGGCAAAAACATTCAGTACTTC.

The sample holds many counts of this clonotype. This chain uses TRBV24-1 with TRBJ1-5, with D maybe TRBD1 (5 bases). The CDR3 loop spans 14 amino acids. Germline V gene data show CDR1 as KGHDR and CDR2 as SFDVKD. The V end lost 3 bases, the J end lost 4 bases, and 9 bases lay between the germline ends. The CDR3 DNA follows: TGTGCCACCAGTGATCCCCCAGGGAATCAGCCCCAGCATTTT. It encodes CATSDPPGNQPQHF.

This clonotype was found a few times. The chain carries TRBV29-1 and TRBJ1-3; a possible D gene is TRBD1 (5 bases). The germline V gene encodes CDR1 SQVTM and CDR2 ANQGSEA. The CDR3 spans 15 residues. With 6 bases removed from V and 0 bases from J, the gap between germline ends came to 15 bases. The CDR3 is CSVQDWRGSGNTIYF. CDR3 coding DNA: TGCAGCGTCCAGGATTGGAGGGGCTCTGGAAACACCATATATTTT.

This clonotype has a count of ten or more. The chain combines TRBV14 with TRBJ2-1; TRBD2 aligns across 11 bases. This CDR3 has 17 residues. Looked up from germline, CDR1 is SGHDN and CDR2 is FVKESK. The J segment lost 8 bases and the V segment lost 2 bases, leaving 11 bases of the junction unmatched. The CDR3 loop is CASSQSLAGGRSDEQFF. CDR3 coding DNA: TGTGCCAGCAGCCAAAGCCTAGCGGGAGGACGTAGCGATGAGCAGTTCTTC.

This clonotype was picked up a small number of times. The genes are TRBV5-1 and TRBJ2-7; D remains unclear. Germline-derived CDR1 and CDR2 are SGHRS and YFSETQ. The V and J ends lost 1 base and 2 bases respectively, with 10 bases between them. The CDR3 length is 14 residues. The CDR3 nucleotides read TGCGCCAGCAGCTTGCCCAGTCCAGCCTACGAGCAGTACTTC. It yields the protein CASSLPSPAYEQYF.

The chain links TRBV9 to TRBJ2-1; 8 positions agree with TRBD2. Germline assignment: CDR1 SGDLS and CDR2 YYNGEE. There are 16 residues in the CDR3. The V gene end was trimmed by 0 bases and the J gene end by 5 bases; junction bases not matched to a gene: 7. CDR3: CASSVGSAGEHNEQFF. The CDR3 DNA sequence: TGTGCCAGCAGCGTAGGATCAGCGGGAGAGCACAATGAGCAGTTCTTC.

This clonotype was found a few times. CDR3 loop: CASSLYAGEHTEAFF. The CDR3 DNA sequence: TGTGCCAGCAGCTTATACGCAGGGGAACACACTGAAGCTTTCTTT. The J gene is TRBJ1-1, the V gene TRBV7-3; a weak D match, TRBD1 (6 bases). The CDR3 length is 15 residues. The germline V gene has CDR1 SGHTA and CDR2 FQGTGA. V lost 2 bases and J lost 3, with 13 bases in between.

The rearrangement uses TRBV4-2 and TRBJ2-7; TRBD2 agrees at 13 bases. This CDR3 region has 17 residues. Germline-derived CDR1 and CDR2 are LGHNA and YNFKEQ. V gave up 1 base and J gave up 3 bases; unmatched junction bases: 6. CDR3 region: CASSQGGTSGAFYEQYF. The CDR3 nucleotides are TGTGCCAGCAGCCAAGGGGGGACTAGCGGGGCTTTCTACGAGCAGTACTTC.

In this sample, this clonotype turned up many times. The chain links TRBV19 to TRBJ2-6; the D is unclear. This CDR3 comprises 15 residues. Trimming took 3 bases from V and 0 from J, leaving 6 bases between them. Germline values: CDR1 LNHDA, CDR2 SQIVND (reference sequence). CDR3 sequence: CASSILSSGANVLTF. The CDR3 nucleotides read TGTGCCAGTAGTATTCTAAGCTCTGGGGCCAACGTCCTGACTTTC.

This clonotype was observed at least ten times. The CDR3 DNA follows: TGTGCCAGCAGTTTGTGGAGGTTCGACTACGAGCAGTACTTC. Translating gives CASSLWRFDYEQYF. The chain combines TRBV28 with TRBJ2-7; possible D gene TRBD2, 5 bases. This CDR3 contains 14 residues. From germline, CDR1 is MDHEN and CDR2 SYDVKM. Between the trimmed V and J ends, which lost 3 bases and 3 bases, there was a span of 12 bases.

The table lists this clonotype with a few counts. Written as DNA, the CDR3 is TGTGCCAGCAGCTTACTAGCGGAGCAAGTAGATACGCAGTATTTT. It translates to CASSLLAEQVDTQYF. The chain employs TRBV7-6 and TRBJ2-3, with 7 positions matching TRBD2. The CDR3 spans 15 residues. The germline CDR1 and CDR2 sequences are SGHVS and FNYEAQ. The J segment lost 5 bases and the V segment lost 2 bases, leaving 7 bases of the junction unmatched.

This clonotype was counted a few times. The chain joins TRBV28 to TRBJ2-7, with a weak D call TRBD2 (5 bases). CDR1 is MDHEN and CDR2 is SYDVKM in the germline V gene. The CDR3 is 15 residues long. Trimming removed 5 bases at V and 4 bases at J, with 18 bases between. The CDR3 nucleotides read TGTGCCAGCAGTCCCCCGGGATCCTCCCAATACGAGCAGTACTTC. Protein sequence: CASSPPGSSQYEQYF.

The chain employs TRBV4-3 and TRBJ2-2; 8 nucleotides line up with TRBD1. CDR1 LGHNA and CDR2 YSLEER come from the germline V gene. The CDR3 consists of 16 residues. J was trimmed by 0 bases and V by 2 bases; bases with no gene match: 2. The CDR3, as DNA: TGCGCCAGCAGCCAACCGACAGGGGCGAACACCGGGGAGCTGTTTTTT. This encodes CASSQPTGANTGELFF.

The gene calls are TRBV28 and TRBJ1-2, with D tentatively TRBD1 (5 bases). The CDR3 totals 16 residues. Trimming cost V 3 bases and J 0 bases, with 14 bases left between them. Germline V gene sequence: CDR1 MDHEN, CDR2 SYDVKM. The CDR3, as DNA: TGTGCCAGCAGTTTCCGAAAGGGGCTAGCTAACTATGGCTACACCTTC. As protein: CASSFRKGLANYGYTF.

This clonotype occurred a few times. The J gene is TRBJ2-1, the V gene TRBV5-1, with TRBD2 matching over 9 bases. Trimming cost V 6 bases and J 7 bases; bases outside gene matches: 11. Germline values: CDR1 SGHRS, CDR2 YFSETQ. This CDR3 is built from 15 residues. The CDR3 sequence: CASNSGGLAFNEQFF. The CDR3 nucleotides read TGCGCCAGCAACTCCGGGGGACTAGCTTTTAATGAGCAGTTCTTC.

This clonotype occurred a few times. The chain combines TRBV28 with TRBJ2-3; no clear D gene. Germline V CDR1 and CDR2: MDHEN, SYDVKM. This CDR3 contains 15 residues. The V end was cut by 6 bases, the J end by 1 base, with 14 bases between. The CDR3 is CASSQIRAGTDTQYF. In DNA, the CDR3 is TGTGCCAGCAGCCAAATCCGGGCGGGCACAGATACGCAGTATTTT.

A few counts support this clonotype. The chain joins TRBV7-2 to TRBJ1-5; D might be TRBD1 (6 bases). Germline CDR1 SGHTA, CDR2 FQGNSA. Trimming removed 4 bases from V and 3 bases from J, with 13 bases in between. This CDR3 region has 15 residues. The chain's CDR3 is CASSWRTGPNQPQHF. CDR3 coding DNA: TGTGCCAGCAGCTGGAGAACAGGGCCCAATCAGCCCCAGCATTTT.

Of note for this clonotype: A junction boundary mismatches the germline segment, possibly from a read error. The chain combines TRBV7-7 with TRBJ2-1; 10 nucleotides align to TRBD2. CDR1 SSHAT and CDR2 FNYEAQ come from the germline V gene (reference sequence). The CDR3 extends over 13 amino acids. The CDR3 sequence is CASSEIAGGEQFF. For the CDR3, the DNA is TGTGCTAGCAGCGAGATAGCGGGAGGTGAGCAGTTCTTC.

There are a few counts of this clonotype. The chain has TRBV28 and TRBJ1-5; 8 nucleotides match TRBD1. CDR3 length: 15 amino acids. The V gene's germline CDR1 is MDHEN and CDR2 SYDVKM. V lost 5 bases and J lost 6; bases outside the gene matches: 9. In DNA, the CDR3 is TGTGCCAGCAGTGTTAGACAGGGGTGGGTTCAGCCCCAGCATTTT. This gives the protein CASSVRQGWVQPQHF. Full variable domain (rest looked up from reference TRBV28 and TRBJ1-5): DVKVTQSSRYLVKRTGEKVFLECVQDMDHENMFWYRQDPGLGLRLIYFSYDVKMKEKGDIPEGYSVSREKKERFSLILESASTNQTSMYLCASSVRQGWVQPQHFGDGTRLSIL.

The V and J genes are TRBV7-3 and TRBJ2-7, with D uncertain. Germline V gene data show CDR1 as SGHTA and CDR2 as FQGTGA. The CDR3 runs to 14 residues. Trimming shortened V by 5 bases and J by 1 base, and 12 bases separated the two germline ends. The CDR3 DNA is TGTGCCAGCAGCGGACCTACTGGTTCCTACGAGCAGTACTTC. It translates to CASSGPTGSYEQYF.

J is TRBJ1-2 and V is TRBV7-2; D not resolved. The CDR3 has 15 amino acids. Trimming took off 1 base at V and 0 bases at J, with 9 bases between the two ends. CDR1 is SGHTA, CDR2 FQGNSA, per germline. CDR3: CASSLDSTANYGYTF. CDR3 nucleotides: TGTGCCAGCAGCTTAGATTCGACGGCTAACTATGGCTACACCTTC.

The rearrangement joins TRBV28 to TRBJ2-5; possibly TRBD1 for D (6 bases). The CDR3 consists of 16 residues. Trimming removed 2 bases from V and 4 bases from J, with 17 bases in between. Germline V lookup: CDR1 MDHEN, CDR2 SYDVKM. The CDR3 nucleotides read TGTGCCAGCAGTTTAGGACCGGGACAAAGCCGAGAGACCCAGTACTTC. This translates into CASSLGPGQSRETQYF.

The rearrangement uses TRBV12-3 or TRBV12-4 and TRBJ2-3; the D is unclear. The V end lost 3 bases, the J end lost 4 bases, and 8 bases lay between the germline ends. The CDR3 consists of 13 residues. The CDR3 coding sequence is TGTGCCAGCAGTTTTCTCGCATCAGATACGCAGTATTTT. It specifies CASSFLASDTQYF.

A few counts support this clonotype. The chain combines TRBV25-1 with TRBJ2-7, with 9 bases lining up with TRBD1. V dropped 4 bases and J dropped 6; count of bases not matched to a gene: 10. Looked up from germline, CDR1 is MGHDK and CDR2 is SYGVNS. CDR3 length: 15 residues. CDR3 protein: CASSGYRGLPGEQYF. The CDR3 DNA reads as TGTGCCAGCAGTGGATACAGGGGGCTCCCGGGCGAGCAGTACTTC.

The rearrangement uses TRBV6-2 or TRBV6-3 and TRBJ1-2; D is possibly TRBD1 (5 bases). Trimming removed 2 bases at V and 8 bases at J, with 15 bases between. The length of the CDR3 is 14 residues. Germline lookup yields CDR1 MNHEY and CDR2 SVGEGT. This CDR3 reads CASSYGTPGEGYTF. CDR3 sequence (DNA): TGTGCCAGCAGTTACGGGACCCCGGGCGAGGGCTACACCTTC.